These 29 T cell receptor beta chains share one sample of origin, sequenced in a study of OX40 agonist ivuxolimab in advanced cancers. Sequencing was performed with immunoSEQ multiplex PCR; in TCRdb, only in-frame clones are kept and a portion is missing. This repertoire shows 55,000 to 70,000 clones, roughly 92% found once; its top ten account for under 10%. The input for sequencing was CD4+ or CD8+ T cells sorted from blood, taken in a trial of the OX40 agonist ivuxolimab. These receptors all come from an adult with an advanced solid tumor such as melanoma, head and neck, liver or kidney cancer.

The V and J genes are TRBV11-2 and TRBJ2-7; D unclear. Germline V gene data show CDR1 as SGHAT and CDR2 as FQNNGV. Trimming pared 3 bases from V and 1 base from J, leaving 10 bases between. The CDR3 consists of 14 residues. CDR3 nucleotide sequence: TGTGCCAGCAGCTTCTCTCAGGAGTCCTACGAGCAGTACTTC. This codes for CASSFSQESYEQYF.

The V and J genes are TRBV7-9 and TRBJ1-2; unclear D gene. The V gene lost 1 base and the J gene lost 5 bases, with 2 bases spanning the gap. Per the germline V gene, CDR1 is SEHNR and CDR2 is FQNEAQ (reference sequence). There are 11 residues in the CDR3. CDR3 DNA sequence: TGTGCCAGCAGCTTAGAATATGGCTACACCTTC. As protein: CASSLEYGYTF.

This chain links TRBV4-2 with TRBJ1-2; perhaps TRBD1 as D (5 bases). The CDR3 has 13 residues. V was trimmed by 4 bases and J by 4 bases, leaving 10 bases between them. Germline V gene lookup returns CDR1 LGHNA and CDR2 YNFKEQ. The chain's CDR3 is CASSPGPTYGYTF. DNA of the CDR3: TGTGCCAGCAGCCCGGGACCCACCTATGGCTACACCTTC.

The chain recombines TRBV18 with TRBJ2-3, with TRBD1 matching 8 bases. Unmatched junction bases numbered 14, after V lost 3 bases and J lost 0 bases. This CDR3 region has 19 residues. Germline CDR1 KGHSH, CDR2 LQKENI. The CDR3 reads CASSPVEGQGWSSTDTQYF. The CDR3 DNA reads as TGTGCCAGCTCACCTGTAGAAGGACAGGGATGGAGTAGCACAGATACGCAGTATTTT.

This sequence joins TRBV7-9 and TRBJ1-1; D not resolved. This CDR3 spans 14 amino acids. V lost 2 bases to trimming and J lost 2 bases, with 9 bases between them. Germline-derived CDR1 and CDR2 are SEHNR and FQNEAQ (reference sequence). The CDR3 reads CASSLFEGNTEAFF. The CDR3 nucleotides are TGTGCCAGCAGCTTATTTGAGGGCAACACTGAAGCTTTCTTT.

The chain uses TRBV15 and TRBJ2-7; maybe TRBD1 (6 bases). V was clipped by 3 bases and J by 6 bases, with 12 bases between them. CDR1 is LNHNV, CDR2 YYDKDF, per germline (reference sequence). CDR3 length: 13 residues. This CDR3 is CATSSTGFSEQYF. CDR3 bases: TGTGCCACCAGCAGTACAGGGTTCTCCGAGCAGTACTTC.

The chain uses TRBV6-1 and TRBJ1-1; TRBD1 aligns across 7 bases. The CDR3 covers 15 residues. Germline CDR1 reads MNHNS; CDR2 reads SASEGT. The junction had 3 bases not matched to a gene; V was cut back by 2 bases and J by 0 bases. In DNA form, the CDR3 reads TGTGCCAGCAGTGAACGGACAGGATTGAACACTGAAGCTTTCTTT. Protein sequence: CASSERTGLNTEAFF.

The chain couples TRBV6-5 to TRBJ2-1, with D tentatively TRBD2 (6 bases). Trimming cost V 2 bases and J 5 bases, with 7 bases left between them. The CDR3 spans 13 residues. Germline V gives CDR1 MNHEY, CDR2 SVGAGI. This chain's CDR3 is CASSYTGDNEQFF. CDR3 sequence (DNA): TGTGCCAGCAGTTACACGGGGGACAATGAGCAGTTCTTC.

The DNA for the CDR3 is TGTGCCAGCAGTTACTCAGCAAACTATGGCTACACCTTC. Protein product: CASSYSANYGYTF. This sequence joins TRBV6-5 and TRBJ1-2, with D hard to call. The CDR3 contains 13 residues. Germline-derived CDR1 and CDR2 are MNHEY and SVGAGI. V was shortened by 0 bases and J by 2 bases, with 4 bases between the two germline ends.

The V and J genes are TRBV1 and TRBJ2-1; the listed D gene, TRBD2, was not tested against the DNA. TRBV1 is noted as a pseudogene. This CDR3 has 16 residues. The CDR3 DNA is TGCACCAGCAGCCTGGCAGCGGGTGGTCGTGGGGATGAGCAGTTCTTC. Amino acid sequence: CTSSLAAGGRGDEQFF.

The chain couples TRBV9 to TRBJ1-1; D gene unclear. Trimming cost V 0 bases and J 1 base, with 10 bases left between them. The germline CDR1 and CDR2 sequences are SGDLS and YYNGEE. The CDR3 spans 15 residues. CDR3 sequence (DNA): TGTGCCAGCAGCGTAGGTGGTATGGGGAACACTGAAGCTTTCTTT. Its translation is CASSVGGMGNTEAFF.

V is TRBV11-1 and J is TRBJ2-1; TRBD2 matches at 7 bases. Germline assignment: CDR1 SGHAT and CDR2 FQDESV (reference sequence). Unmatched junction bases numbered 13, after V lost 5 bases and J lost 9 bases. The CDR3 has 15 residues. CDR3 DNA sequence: TGTGCCAGCAGCCCTATTTGGGGGGAGGGACGTGAGCAGTTCTTC. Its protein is CASSPIWGEGREQFF.

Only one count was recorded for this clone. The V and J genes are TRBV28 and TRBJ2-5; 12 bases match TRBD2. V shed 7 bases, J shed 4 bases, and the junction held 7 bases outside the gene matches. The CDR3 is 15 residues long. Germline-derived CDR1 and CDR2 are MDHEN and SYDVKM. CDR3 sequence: CASKKWTSGVETQYF. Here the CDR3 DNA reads TGTGCCAGCAAGAAATGGACTAGCGGGGTAGAGACCCAGTACTTC.

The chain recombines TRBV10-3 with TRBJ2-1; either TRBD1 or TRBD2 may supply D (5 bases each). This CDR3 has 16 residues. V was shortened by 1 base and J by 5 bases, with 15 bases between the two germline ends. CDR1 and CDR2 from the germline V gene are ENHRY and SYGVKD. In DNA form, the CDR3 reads TGTGCCATCAGTGAGTTTTGGGACCAATCCAACAATGAGCAGTTCTTC. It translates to CAISEFWDQSNNEQFF.

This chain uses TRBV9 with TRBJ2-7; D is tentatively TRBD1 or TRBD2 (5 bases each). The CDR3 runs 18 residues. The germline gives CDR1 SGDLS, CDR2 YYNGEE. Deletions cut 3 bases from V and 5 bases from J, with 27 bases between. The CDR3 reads CASSEAPQTGTPGDEQYF. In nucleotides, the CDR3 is TGTGCCAGCAGCGAGGCCCCCCAAACCGGGACCCCCGGTGACGAGCAGTACTTC.

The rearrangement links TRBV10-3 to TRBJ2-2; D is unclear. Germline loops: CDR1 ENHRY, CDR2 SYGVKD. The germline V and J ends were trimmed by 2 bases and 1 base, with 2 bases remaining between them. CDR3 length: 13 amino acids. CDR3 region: CAISEGNTGELFF. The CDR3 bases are TGTGCCATCAGTGAGGGGAACACCGGGGAGCTGTTTTTT.

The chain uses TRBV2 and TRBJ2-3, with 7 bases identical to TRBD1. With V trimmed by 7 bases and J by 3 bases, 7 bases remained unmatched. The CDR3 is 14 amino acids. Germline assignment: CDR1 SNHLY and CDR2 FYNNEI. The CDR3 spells CASTDRVRTDTQYF. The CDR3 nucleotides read TGTGCCAGCACTGACAGGGTCAGGACAGATACGCAGTATTTT.

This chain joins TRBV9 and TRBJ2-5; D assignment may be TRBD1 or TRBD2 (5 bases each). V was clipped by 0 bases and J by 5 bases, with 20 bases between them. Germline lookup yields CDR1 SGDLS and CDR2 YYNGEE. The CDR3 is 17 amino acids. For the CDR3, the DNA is TGTGCCAGCAGCGTAGGGTTTCGACGGGACGGCGGGGAGACCCAGTACTTC. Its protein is CASSVGFRRDGGETQYF.

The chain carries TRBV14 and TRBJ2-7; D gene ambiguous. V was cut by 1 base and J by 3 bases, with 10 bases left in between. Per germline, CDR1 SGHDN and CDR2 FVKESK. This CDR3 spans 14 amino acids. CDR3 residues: CASSQGVGGYEQYF. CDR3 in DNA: TGTGCCAGCAGCCAAGGAGTAGGTGGCTACGAGCAGTACTTC.

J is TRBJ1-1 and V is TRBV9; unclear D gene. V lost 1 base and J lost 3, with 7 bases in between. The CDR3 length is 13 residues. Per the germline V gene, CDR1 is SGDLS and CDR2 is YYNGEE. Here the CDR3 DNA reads TGTGCCAGCAGCGTAAGGGATTACACTGAAGCTTTCTTT. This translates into CASSVRDYTEAFF.

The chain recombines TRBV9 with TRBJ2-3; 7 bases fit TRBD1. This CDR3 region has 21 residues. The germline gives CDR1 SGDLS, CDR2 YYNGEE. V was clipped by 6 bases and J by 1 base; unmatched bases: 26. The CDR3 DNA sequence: TGTGCCAGCACCAAACCAGAGGCGGTGGGGAGCGACAGGGCGCGCACAGATACGCAGTATTTT. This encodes CASTKPEAVGSDRARTDTQYF.

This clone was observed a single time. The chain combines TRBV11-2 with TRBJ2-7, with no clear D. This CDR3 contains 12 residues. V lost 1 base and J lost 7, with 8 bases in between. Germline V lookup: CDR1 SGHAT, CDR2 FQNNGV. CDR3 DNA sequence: TGTGCCAGCAGCTTAGGCAGCCGGGAGCAGTACTTC. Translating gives CASSLGSREQYF.

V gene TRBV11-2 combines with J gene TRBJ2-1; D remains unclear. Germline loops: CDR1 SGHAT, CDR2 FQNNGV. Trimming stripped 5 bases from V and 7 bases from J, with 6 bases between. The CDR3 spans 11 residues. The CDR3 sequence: CASSGNNEQFF. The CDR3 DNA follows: TGTGCCAGCAGCGGGAATAATGAGCAGTTCTTC.

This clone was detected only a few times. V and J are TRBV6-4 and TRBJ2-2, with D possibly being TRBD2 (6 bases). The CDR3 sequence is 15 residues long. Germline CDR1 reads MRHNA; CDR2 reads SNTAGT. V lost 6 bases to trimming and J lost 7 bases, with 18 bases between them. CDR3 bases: TGTGCCAGCAGCGAGCGGGCGGGAATGGTCGGGGAGCTGTTTTTT. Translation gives CASSERAGMVGELFF.

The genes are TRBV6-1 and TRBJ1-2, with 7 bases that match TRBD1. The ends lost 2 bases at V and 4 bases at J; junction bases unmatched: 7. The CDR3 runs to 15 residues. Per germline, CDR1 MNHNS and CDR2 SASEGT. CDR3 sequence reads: CASSEIRGPGYGYTF. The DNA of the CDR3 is TGTGCCAGCAGTGAAATTAGGGGGCCGGGCTATGGCTACACCTTC.

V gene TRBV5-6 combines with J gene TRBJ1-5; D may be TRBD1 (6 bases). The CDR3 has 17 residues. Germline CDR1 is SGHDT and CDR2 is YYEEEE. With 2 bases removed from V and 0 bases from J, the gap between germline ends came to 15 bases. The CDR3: CASSFYSGQYSNQPQHF. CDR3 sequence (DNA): TGTGCCAGCAGCTTTTACTCAGGACAGTATAGCAATCAGCCCCAGCATTTT.

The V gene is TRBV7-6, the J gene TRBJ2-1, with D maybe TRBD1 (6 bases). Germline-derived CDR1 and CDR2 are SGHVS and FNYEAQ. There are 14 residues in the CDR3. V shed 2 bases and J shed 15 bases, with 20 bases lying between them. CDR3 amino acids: CASSLYTEDRDLFF. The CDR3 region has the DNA TGTGCCAGCAGCTTATATACCGAGGACAGAGATTTGTTCTTC.

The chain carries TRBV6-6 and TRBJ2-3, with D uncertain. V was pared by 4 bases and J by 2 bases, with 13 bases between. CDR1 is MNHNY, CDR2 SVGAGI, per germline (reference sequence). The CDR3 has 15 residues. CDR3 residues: CASSSLGANTDTQYF. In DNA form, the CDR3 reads TGTGCCAGCAGTTCCCTGGGTGCCAACACAGATACGCAGTATTTT.

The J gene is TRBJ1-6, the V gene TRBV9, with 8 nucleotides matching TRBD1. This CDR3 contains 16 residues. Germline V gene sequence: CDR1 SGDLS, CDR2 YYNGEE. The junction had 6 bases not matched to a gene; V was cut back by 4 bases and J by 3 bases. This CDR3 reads CASSSTGQGYNSPLHF. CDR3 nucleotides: TGTGCCAGCAGCTCCACCGGACAGGGCTATAATTCACCCCTCCACTTT.